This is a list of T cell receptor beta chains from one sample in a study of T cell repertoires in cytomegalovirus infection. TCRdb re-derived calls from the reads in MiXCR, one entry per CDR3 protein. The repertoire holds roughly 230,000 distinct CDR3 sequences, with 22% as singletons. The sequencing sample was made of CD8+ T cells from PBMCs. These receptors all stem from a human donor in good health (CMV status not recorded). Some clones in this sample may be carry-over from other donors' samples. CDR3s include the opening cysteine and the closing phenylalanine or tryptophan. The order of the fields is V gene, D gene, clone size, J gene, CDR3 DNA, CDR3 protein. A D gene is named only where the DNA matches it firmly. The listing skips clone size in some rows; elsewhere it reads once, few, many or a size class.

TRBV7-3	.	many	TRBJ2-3	TGTGCCAGCAGGGAGGCGGGGTACACTGATACGCAGTATTTT	CASREAGYTDTQYF
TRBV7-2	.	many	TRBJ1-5	TGTGCCAGCAGCTTATTCGAGGTCGGACAGCCCCAGCATTTT	CASSLFEVGQPQHF
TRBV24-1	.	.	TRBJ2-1	TGTGTCACCAGTGGTACCGCTCGGGACCCAAGGGAGGAGCAGTTCTTC	CVTSGTARDPREEQFF
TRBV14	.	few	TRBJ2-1	TGTGCCAGCAGCCAAGACCTCGACTACAATGAGCAGTTCTTC	CASSQDLDYNEQFF
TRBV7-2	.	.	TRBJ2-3	TGTGCCAGCAGCTTAGTCGGGATTTTGGCAGATACGCAGTATTTT	CASSLVGILADTQYF
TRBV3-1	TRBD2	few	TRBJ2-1	TGTGCCAGCAGCCACCGGACTAGCGGGGGGGCAAATGAGCAGTTCTTC	CASSHRTSGGANEQFF
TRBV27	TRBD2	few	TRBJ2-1	TGTGCCAGCAGTTGGACTTCCGTAGGACTAGATACATTCTATGAGCAGTTCTTC	CASSWTSVGLDTFYEQFF
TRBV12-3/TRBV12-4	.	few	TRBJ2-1	TGTGCCAGCAGTTTATGGGGGGGGCAGGGGGACTACAATGAGCAGTTCTTC	CASSLWGGQGDYNEQFF
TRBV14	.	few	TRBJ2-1	TGTGCCAGCAGCCAAGCAACTAGCCGGTACAATGAGCAGTTCTTC	CASSQATSRYNEQFF
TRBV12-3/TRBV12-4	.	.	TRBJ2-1	TGTGCCAGCAGTTATCGACGCTGGAATGAGCAGTTCTTC	CASSYRRWNEQFF
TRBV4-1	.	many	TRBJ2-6	TGCGCCAGCAGCCAAGATAGGGGGGCTGGGGCCAACGTCCTGACTTTC	CASSQDRGAGANVLTF
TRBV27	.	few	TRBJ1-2	TGTGCCAGCCGGGCGGGCAGGGGCGAGGTTAACTATGGCTACACCTTC	CASRAGRGEVNYGYTF
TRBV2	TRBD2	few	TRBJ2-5	TGTGCCAGCAGCGAGGGACTAGCGGGGTCAACCCAAGAGACCCAGTACTTC	CASSEGLAGSTQETQYF
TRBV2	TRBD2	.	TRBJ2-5	TGTGCCAGCATCCGAACGGGGGGTATCCGGGAGACCCAGTACTTC	CASIRTGGIRETQYF
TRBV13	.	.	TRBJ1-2	TGTGCCAGCAGCTTAGGACCCCAGGTGGGCGGCGGCTACACCTTC	CASSLGPQVGGGYTF
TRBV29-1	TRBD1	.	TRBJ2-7	TGCAGCGTTCGGGGCGGACAGGTCTACGAGCAGTACTTC	CSVRGGQVYEQYF
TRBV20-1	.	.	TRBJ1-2	TGCAGTGCTAGGGACAAATTTAACTATGGCTACACCTTC	CSARDKFNYGYTF